This passage covers 22 T cell receptor beta chains from one sample sequenced in a study of shared clonotypes between healthy human individuals. Assay used: immunoSEQ multiplex PCR; TCRdb lists only in-frame clones, some missing. The profile shows some 500,000 clones, about 96% of them singletons. The specimen was naive CD4+ T cells sorted from blood. As to subset: CD45RA+ positively selected. These TCRs come from a woman aged 25-40 years in good health.

The chain carries TRBV5-1 and TRBJ2-5; TRBD2 matches at 9 bases. The DNA end lines up better with TRBJ2-7; the J call may be wrong. The CDR3 covers 15 residues. Germline V CDR1 and CDR2: SGHRS, YFSETQ. CDR3 in DNA: TGCGCCAGCAGCTTGGTAGCGGGAGATTACTACGAGCAGTACTTC. Its protein is CASSLVAGDYYEQYF.

The chain employs TRBV14 and TRBJ2-1; perhaps D is TRBD1 or TRBD2 (5 bases each). Trimming cost V 0 bases and J 5 bases, with 8 bases left between them. Germline CDR1 and CDR2: SGHDN and FVKESK. This CDR3 has 14 residues. The chain's CDR3 is CASSQDWGHNEQFF. Written as DNA, the CDR3 is TGTGCCAGCAGCCAAGACTGGGGACACAATGAGCAGTTCTTC.

The chain employs TRBV19 and TRBJ2-2, with 8 bases identical to TRBD1. The V and J ends lost 5 bases and 4 bases, in that order; junction bases with no gene match: 6. The CDR3 consists of 15 residues. Germline values: CDR1 LNHDA, CDR2 SQIVND (reference sequence). The CDR3 region has the DNA TGTGCCAGTAGTCCAGGAACAGGGGGCACCGGGGAGCTGTTTTTT. Its protein is CASSPGTGGTGELFF.

This chain connects TRBV6-1 to TRBJ2-3; 7 nucleotides align to TRBD2. The junction had 7 bases not matched to a gene; V was cut back by 5 bases and J by 11 bases. This CDR3 is 12 amino acids long. From germline, CDR1 is MNHNS and CDR2 SASEGT. The CDR3 nucleotides read TGTGCCAGCAGTAGGGAGGGAAGAGGGCAGTATTTT. Encoded protein: CASSREGRGQYF.

The chain uses TRBV28 and TRBJ2-7; D not certain. Germline loops: CDR1 MDHEN, CDR2 SYDVKM. CDR3 length equals 11 residues. V lost 7 bases, J lost 6 bases, and 10 bases lay in between. CDR3: CASKGPSEQYF. CDR3 DNA sequence: TGTGCCAGCAAGGGCCCTTCCGAGCAGTACTTC.

The chain has TRBV5-6 and TRBJ2-5; D is undetermined. The J call is uncertain, as TRBJ2-7 better fits the DNA end. Per the germline V gene, CDR1 is SGHDT and CDR2 is YYEEEE. The CDR3 runs to 14 residues. Here the CDR3 reads CASSLYGGSYEQYF. The CDR3 DNA reads TGTGCCAGCAGCTTGTACGGCGGCTCCTACGAGCAGTACTTC.

This chain connects TRBV5-4 to TRBJ2-7, with 9 bases aligning to TRBD1. Looked up from germline, CDR1 is SGHNT and CDR2 is YYREEE (reference sequence). Trimming at V came to 4 bases and at J to 4 bases, leaving 9 bases not matched to a gene. This CDR3 contains 15 residues. CDR3 region: CASSPGQGIFYEQYF. The CDR3 coding sequence is TGTGCCAGCAGCCCCGGACAGGGGATCTTTTACGAGCAGTACTTC.

The chain couples TRBV5-1 to TRBJ2-1, with 9 bases identical to TRBD2. Unmatched junction bases numbered 8, after V lost 0 bases and J lost 10 bases. The CDR3 spans 15 residues. CDR1 and CDR2 from the germline V gene are SGHRS and YFSETQ. The CDR3 loop is CASSLVSSGAGEQFF. The CDR3 DNA reads as TGCGCCAGCAGCTTGGTGTCTAGCGGGGCCGGGGAGCAGTTCTTC. Filled out from reference TRBV5-1 and TRBJ2-1, the complete variable domain reads KAGVTQTPRYLIKTRGQQVTLSCSPISGHRSVSWYQQTPGQGLQFLFEYFSETQRNKGNFPGRFSGRQFSNSRSEMNVSTLELGDSALYLCASSLVSSGAGEQFFGPGTRLTVL.

The CDR3 sequence is CASSFPAGGSEQYF. Written as DNA, the CDR3 is TGTGCCAGCAGCTTCCCAGCGGGAGGCAGTGAGCAGTACTTC. The V gene is TRBV7-2, the J gene TRBJ2-7, with TRBD2 identical over 9 bases. J lost 7 bases, V lost 3 bases, and 7 bases had no gene match. In germline, CDR1 is SGHTA, CDR2 FQGNSA. The CDR3 spans 14 residues.

The J gene is TRBJ2-2, the V gene TRBV15, with D unresolved. The germline V gene encodes CDR1 LNHNV and CDR2 YYDKDF (reference sequence). Trimming took off 0 bases at V and 2 bases at J, with 13 bases between the two ends. This CDR3 has 17 residues. CDR3 DNA: TGTGCCACCAGCAGAGATCTGCCGGAAGGAAACACCGGGGAGCTGTTTTTT. It codes for CATSRDLPEGNTGELFF.

The chain is built from TRBV2 and TRBJ2-3, with D perhaps assigned TRBD1 or TRBD2 (5 bases each). Germline V gives CDR1 SNHLY, CDR2 FYNNEI. The V gene lost 4 bases and the J gene lost 2 bases, with 10 bases spanning the gap. This CDR3 has 14 amino acids. The CDR3 nucleotides read TGTGCCAGCAGTGGGGGGATCTTCACAGATACGCAGTATTTT. As protein: CASSGGIFTDTQYF.

The chain recombines TRBV15 with TRBJ2-3; 7 nucleotides align to TRBD2. This CDR3 region has 16 residues. The germline CDR1 and CDR2 sequences are LNHNV and YYDKDF (reference sequence). V lost 0 bases to trimming and J lost 8 bases; unmatched junction nucleotides: 11. DNA for the CDR3: TGTGCCACCAGCAGAGAAGCGGGGAGTATGAGGGGTACGCAGTATTTT. Its translation: CATSREAGSMRGTQYF.

V usage is TRBV5-6 and J usage is TRBJ2-7; the D gene is possibly TRBD2 (6 bases). There are 15 residues in the CDR3. From germline, CDR1 is SGHDT and CDR2 YYEEEE. The V and J ends lost 0 bases and 3 bases respectively, with 13 bases between them. The CDR3 protein is CASSLVAGLNYEQYF. The CDR3 region has the DNA TGTGCCAGCAGCTTGGTTGCGGGACTTAACTACGAGCAGTACTTC.

The rearrangement joins TRBV5-1 to TRBJ1-1, with a tentative D call TRBD1 (5 bases). The germline gives CDR1 SGHRS, CDR2 YFSETQ. The ends were cut back, 6 bases at V and 1 base at J, with 10 bases in the middle. The CDR3 sequence is 13 residues long. DNA for the CDR3: TGCGCCAGCAACATAGGACAGAACACTGAAGCTTTCTTT. Protein sequence: CASNIGQNTEAFF.

The gene calls are TRBV6-1 and TRBJ2-3, with D uncertain. The germline V gene has CDR1 MNHNS and CDR2 SASEGT. V shed 3 bases and J shed 6 bases, with 7 bases lying between them. The CDR3 totals 12 residues. The CDR3 sequence is CASSDWSDTQYF. CDR3 in DNA: TGTGCCAGCAGTGATTGGTCGGATACGCAGTATTTT.

V and J are TRBV7-9 and TRBJ1-5; 7 bases agree with TRBD1. The trim removed 4 bases at V and 4 bases at J, leaving 4 bases unmatched. Germline CDR1 SEHNR, CDR2 FQNEAQ (reference sequence). This CDR3 has 14 amino acids. In DNA, the CDR3 is TGTGCCAGCAGCTCGGACAGGCGAAATCAGCCCCAGCATTTT. This sequence encodes CASSSDRRNQPQHF.

This clone was detected only once. This chain connects TRBV15 to TRBJ2-1; 10 bases line up with TRBD2. The trim removed 1 base at V and 5 bases at J, leaving 8 bases unmatched. The CDR3 loop spans 17 amino acids. Germline loops: CDR1 LNHNV, CDR2 YYDKDF (reference sequence). This CDR3 is CATSRGRLAGVNNEQFF. The CDR3 DNA sequence: TGTGCCACCAGCAGAGGTCGGCTAGCGGGAGTAAACAATGAGCAGTTCTTC. Full variable domain (remainder filled in from reference TRBV15 and TRBJ2-1): DAMVIQNPRYQVTQFGKPVTLSCSQTLNHNVMYWYQQKSSQAPKLLFHYYDKDFNNEADTPDNFQSRRPNTSFCFLDIRSPGLGDTAMYLCATSRGRLAGVNNEQFFGPGTRLTVL.

This chain joins TRBV5-1 and TRBJ2-7, with 7 bases identical to TRBD1. The CDR3 spans 14 residues. Germline assignment: CDR1 SGHRS and CDR2 YFSETQ. V lost 3 bases, J lost 5 bases, and 8 bases stayed unmatched. As DNA, the CDR3 is TGCGCCAGCAGCTACCAGGGGGAGTTGAACGAGCAGTACTTC. As protein: CASSYQGELNEQYF.

The rearrangement uses TRBV7-9 and TRBJ1-6; 8 bases are a match to TRBD1. Losses at the gene ends were 5 bases for V and 6 bases for J; bases not matched to a gene: 6. Germline loops: CDR1 SEHNR, CDR2 FQNEAQ (reference sequence). This CDR3 has 15 amino acids. The CDR3 sequence: CASSKPTGANSPLHF. The CDR3 bases are TGTGCCAGCAGCAAACCGACAGGGGCTAATTCACCCCTCCACTTT. Looking up the rest from reference TRBV7-9 and TRBJ1-6 gives the full variable domain: DTGVSQNPRHKITKRGQNVTFRCDPISEHNRLYWYRQTLGQGPEFLTYFQNEAQLEKSRLLSDRFSAERPKGSFSTLEIQRTEQGDSAMYLCASSKPTGANSPLHFGNGTRLTVT.

J is TRBJ2-7 and V is TRBV4-1; D might be TRBD2 (5 bases). Germline V gene sequence: CDR1 MGHRA, CDR2 YSYEKL. The CDR3 runs 14 residues. V lost 6 bases, J lost 4 bases, and 16 bases lay in between. DNA of the CDR3: TGCGCCAGCAGTCCTCGAGGGAGCGCGTACGAGCAGTACTTC. As protein: CASSPRGSAYEQYF.

CDR3 amino acids: CASSSDRNGREKLFF. Here the CDR3 DNA reads TGTGCCAGCAGCAGTGACAGGAACGGGAGAGAAAAACTGTTTTTT. The chain carries TRBV21-1 and TRBJ1-4. TRBV21-1 is a pseudogene locus. The CDR3 sequence is 15 residues long.

The rearrangement joins TRBV7-9 to TRBJ2-7, with TRBD2 matching 8 bases. The CDR3 covers 15 residues. The germline V gene encodes CDR1 SEHNR and CDR2 FQNEAQ (reference sequence). V dropped 8 bases and J dropped 5; count of bases not matched to a gene: 14. The CDR3 sequence is CASGSGGGRWDEQYF. CDR3 DNA: TGTGCCAGCGGTTCAGGCGGCGGGAGGTGGGACGAGCAGTACTTC.